The sequence of this TCR beta chain was determined in a study of T cell repertoires in cytomegalovirus infection. Study summary: From public TCR beta signatures came an indication of both CMV infection and matching HLA type.

TCRdb itself ran the reads through MiXCR, one entry per CDR3 protein. The data contain roughly 760,000 distinct CDR3 sequences, roughly 36% of them singletons. Trimming left V 6 bases short and J 4 bases short, with 12 bases between. CDR3 length: 12 residues. Germline values: CDR1 DFQATT, CDR2 SNEGSKA (reference sequence). Study-wide points: Of the TCR beta families, the public ones yielded a cumulative frequency that identified carriers of CMV plus the relevant HLA.

This clonotype was recorded only once. The antigen remains unidentified. The source of this sequence is a human donor in good health (CMV status not recorded). Some clones in this sample may be carry-over from other donors' samples. Sequencing was performed on PBMCs. The chain joins TRBV20-1 to TRBJ1-1, with D tentatively TRBD1 (5 bases). The CDR3 DNA is TGCAGTGCCCCAGGGTGGGGCACTGAAGCTTTCTTT. Translating it yields CSAPGWGTEAFF.